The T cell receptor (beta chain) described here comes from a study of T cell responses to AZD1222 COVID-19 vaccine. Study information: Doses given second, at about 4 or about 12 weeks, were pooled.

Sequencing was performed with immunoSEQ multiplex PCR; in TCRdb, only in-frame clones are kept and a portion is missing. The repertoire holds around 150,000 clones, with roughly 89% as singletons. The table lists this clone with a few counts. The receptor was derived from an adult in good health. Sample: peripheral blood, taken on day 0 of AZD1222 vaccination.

The CDR3, as DNA: TGTGCCATCACCCTCACAGGGCTTGGGTATGGCTACACCTTC. It translates to CAITLTGLGYGYTF. This chain joins TRBV10-3 and TRBJ1-2; perhaps TRBD1 as D (6 bases). Germline CDR1 ENHRY, CDR2 SYGVKD. CDR3 size: 14 residues. With 7 bases removed from V and 5 bases from J, the gap between germline ends came to 17 bases.